These T cell receptor beta chains were read from a single sample in a study of shared clonotypes between healthy human individuals. The protocol was immunoSEQ multiplex PCR, while the TCRdb copy is restricted to in-frame clones and leaves out a portion. The sample includes 1 million to 1.2 million clones, roughly 77% of them seen just once. The specimen sequenced was memory CD4+ T cells from PBMCs. The origin of the receptors is a man aged 18 to 29 in good health. Some clones in this sample may be carry-over from other donors' samples. Both conserved end residues are trimmed from each CDR3. Fields, in order: V gene, CDR3 protein.

>TRBV28
ASSSDRGRIGTEAF
>TRBV6-5
ASSIPGTDTQY
>TRBV18
ASSPGLAGVQNTGELF
>TRBV30
ASTRQGGSGGYT
>TRBV6-6
ASSYLGGVNTEAF
>TRBV7-9
ASSPVNEKLF
>TRBV19
ASSPGGGGSKGTEAF
>TRBV27
ASSNKGQLGGNTIY
>TRBV30
AWNGGLSTDTQY
>TRBV28
ASSLGGFFQPQH
>TRBV27
TSSTGFPQETQY
>TRBV28
ASSTSGRAYEQF
>TRBV30
AWSDLLGANEKLF
>TRBV18
ASSPSLAGVSEQY
>TRBV5-1
ASSLLGSGTEAF
>TRBV9
ASSPQGTGYTGELF
>TRBV4-1
ASSQVRQARGGTEKLF
>TRBV5-4
ASRQGLEVETQY
>TRBV10-3
AISPGTSGSTDTQY
>TRBV5-6
ASSLGTVNTEAF
>TRBV7-9
ASSLRGANTGELF
>TRBV28
ASSPRAHEQF
>TRBV18
ASSPLAGTYEQY
>TRBV5-1
ASSSGGGNQPQH
>TRBV7-3
ASSLMGGAANEQF
>TRBV6-5
ASSSFPGYTDTQY
>TRBV11-2
ASSIRDSHIQY
>TRBV5-1
ASSPTGGMGTEAF
>TRBV10-3
ATLDGSGANVLT
>TRBV19
ASSDQGVWGNEQY
>TRBV28
ASSQTGDGYT
>TRBV5-5
ASSLGKWTGELF
>TRBV28
ASTSAGQGVFSAF
>TRBV9
ASSVGRTGDGGNEKLF
>TRBV19
ASNPGRRSGNQPQH
>TRBV30
AWSVLPGRGIGNTEAF
>TRBV6-1
ASSEAGMNGYT
>TRBV11-2
ASSLDRGSGEQY
>TRBV9
ASSLPGTGNTEAF
>TRBV18
ASSPIDRGGQPQH
>TRBV9
ASSVARYNEQF
>TRBV5-1
ASSLGGGAGGSYEQY
>TRBV28
ASSPWGSSGNTIY
>TRBV6-5
ASSPRGDEQF
>TRBV7-6
ASSLGLGDEQY
>TRBV6-5
ASSWDRASKNIQY
>TRBV9
ASSVALGAYEQY
>TRBV28
ASSEGAGANVLT
>TRBV2
ASSEQGGGNQPQH
>TRBV7-2
ASSHRTGMTEAF
>TRBV7-3
ASSSGPPPRAEQF
>TRBV5-1
ASSLAPRGSATDTQY
>TRBV19
ASSISGDTQY
>TRBV7-3
ASSGSGENTEAF
>TRBV7-2
ASNPSRVDTQY
>TRBV2
ASSERDRETQY
>TRBV28
ASSRLAGRIYEQY